The clone carrying this TCR beta chain was seen repeatedly, ten times or more. In the authors' workflow: Owing to the provision of junction-only sequences devoid of quality scores by immunoSEQ, filtering differed. This table comes from immunoSEQ multiplex PCR, and its TCRdb copy is limited to in-frame clones, with some not included. Clone size and the V and J calls come from that table; the DNA yielded D and trimming. There are around 450,000 clones in the sample; roughly 80% occur only once, and roughly an eighth lies in the top ten. The CDR3 covers 13 residues. Trimming took 1 base from V and 6 from J, leaving 8 bases between them. Germline CDR1 and CDR2: SGHTA and FQGNSA. The data were obtained in a study of shared clonotypes between healthy human individuals.

This sequence was found in a middle-aged woman in good health. Some clones in this sample may be carry-over from other donors' samples. This chain uses TRBV7-2 with TRBJ2-3; D gene uncertain. Sample: PBMCs. CDR3: CASSLGPKDTQYF. The CDR3 DNA reads TGTGCCAGCAGCTTAGGACCGAAGGATACGCAGTATTTT.